One T cell receptor beta chain is described in this entry. CD8+ and CD4+ T cells from blood underwent TCR beta sequencing. TEMRA cells were FACS-enriched and CD8+ and CD4+ T cells negatively isolated. Random hexamers primed reverse transcription of roughly 0.5 to 1 ug RNA. The CDR3 of TCR beta was amplified by immunoSEQ multiplex PCR across 54 Vbeta and 13 Jbeta. TCRdb reprocessed the immunoSEQ multiplex PCR reads with MiXCR, giving one entry per CDR3 protein. The sample holds 150,000 to 180,000 distinct CDR3 sequences, around 95% seen once. The data originate from a study of CD8 T cells in Susac syndrome. Germline V CDR1 and CDR2: SEHNR, FQNEAQ (reference sequence). The CDR3 consists of 16 residues. J gave up 1 base and V 5 bases, and 10 bases lay outside the gene matches.

Sequenced sample: CD8+ T cells from PBMCs. The sequence came from a human donor with multiple sclerosis. The chain links TRBV7-9 to TRBJ2-7; 8 bases are shared with TRBD2. CDR3 bases: TGTGCCAGCAGCCCCACGGGAGGGGGGAAATCCTACGAGCAGTACTTC. Protein: CASSPTGGGKSYEQYF. The entire variable domain, with the rest obtained from reference TRBV7-9 and TRBJ2-7, is as follows: DTGVSQNPRHKITKRGQNVTFRCDPISEHNRLYWYRQTLGQGPEFLTYFQNEAQLEKSRLLSDRFSAERPKGSFSTLEIQRTEQGDSAMYLCASSPTGGGKSYEQYFGPGTRLTVT.